The following is a TCR beta chain sequence with its context. The antigen remains undetermined. PCR involved 60 Vbeta and 13 Jbeta primers. Generated by immunoSEQ multiplex PCR, the TCRdb table keeps only in-frame clones and is missing some. Its clone listing holds approximately 50,000 clones. Germline values: CDR1 LGHNA, CDR2 YSLEER. The CDR3 extends over 15 amino acids. The V end was cut by 8 bases, the J end by 3 bases, with 19 bases between. This specimen belongs to a study of cytomegalovirus exposure and HLA in healthy donors. The study, taken as a whole, reports: A later analysis by the authors found several of the most significant clusters apparently linked to common viral pathogens.

The chain recombines TRBV4-3 with TRBJ1-1; TRBD1 might be the D (5 bases). Material for sequencing was PBMCs. This sequence originates from a woman in her thirties or forties in good health and CMV-seronegative. CDR3 sequence (DNA): TGCGCCAGCGGGGGGAACAGGCATGAGGACACTGAAGCTTTCTTT. Encoded protein: CASGGNRHEDTEAFF.